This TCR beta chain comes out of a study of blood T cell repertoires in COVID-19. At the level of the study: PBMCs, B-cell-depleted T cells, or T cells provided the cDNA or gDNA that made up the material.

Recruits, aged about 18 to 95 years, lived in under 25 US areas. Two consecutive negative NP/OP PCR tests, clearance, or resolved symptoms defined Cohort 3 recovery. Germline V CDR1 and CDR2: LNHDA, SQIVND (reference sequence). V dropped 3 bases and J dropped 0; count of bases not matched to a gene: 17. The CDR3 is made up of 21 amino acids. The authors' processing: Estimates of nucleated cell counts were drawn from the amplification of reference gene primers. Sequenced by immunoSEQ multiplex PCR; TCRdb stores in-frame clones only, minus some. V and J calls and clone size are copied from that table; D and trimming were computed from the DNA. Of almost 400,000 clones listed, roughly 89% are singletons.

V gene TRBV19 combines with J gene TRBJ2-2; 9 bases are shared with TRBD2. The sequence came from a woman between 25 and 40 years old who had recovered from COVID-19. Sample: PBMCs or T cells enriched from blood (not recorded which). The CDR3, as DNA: TGTGCCAGTAGTATGAGTATAGATATACCCCTAGCGGGGACGAACACCGGGGAGCTGTTTTTT. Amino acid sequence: CASSMSIDIPLAGTNTGELFF.